This T cell receptor beta chain comes out of a study of blood T cell repertoires in COVID-19 (dated by TCRdb to the early 2020s). Background on the whole study: Samples from collaborators originated in the United States, Italy and Spain and spanned both the acute and convalescent phases of COVID-19. The material from the prospective study consisted of cDNA or gDNA derived from T cells, B-cell-depleted T cells, or PBMCs. The dataset comprised deeply sampled blood TCRbeta repertoires from subjects exposed to, actively infected with, or recovered from COVID-19. The repertoires were made available in a free public database intended to serve as a resource for research on the immune response to SARS-CoV-2. The samples were drawn from the first 160 participants of the ongoing ImmuneRACE study and from some 1,300 subjects provided by 6 global collaborators. The sample metadata nearly always contained a de-identified subject ID, COVID-19 status, age in years and sex. Where available, HLA class I and class II types were taken from metadata supplied by the sample provider and were not determined by assay-based typing. Points the paper makes about the study in general: How much clinical and demographic metadata was included differed by source and by participant, and the metadata was provided uncurated.

In Seattle, one collaborating source enrolled patients while the infection was active and tracked those patients longitudinally over the course of disease. The collaborating institutions used their own protocols to collect whole blood in K2EDTA tubes. For TCRbeta analysis, collaborators shipped samples in one of three forms: frozen whole blood, isolated PBMCs, or DNA extracted from either of those sample types. The CDR3 contains 12 residues, cysteine and phenylalanine counted. Just the 36-base CDR3 DNA is kept, in frame starting at base 1. Per the germline V gene, SQVTM is the CDR1 and ANQGSEA is the CDR2. V is pruned by 5 bases and J by 9 bases, leaving 7 bases of the junction without a gene match. Turning to this clone: This clone's antigen is unknown. Within one base of it there is no much larger clone, and no base qualities were kept.

TCRbeta CDR3 regions were amplified from genomic DNA using the immunoSEQ Assay, a bias-controlled multiplex PCR. As for the original processing: The number of nucleated cells in each sample was estimated from the amplification of reference gene primers within the assay. Sequence reads were collapsed and filtered to measure the absolute abundance of every unique TCRbeta CDR3 rearrangement. For each sample, productive Simpson clonality was calculated as the square root of Simpson's diversity index across productive rearrangements. The source is immuneACCESS, and TCRdb retained only in-frame sequences with V and J called. Part of the clones is not carried over; for the studies checked, unresolved V genes explain less than half of this, and the remainder is unexplained. That table gives V, J and clone size, and the DNA gave D and trimming. This sample is represented by some 390,000 clones; about 88% of them were singletons. Less than 2% of the sample goes to the ten largest clones.

Sequenced input: peripheral blood. The V and J genes are TRBV29-1 and TRBJ1-1; TRBD1 matches 9 bases in the middle. The TCR originated in a woman in her thirties or forties with COVID-19, enrolled during active disease. The CDR3 protein: CSVYRDREKAFF. The DNA reads as follows: TGCAGCGTTTACCGGGACAGGGAAAAAGCTTTCTTT. Beyond the CDR3, the reference TRBV29-1 and TRBJ1-1 genes provide the residues; the full variable domain reads: SAVISQKPSRDICQRGTSLTIQCQVDSQVTMMFWYRQQPGQSLTLIATANQGSEATYESGFVIDKFPISRPNLTFSTLTVSNMSPEDSSIYLCSVYRDREKAFFGQGTRLTVV.